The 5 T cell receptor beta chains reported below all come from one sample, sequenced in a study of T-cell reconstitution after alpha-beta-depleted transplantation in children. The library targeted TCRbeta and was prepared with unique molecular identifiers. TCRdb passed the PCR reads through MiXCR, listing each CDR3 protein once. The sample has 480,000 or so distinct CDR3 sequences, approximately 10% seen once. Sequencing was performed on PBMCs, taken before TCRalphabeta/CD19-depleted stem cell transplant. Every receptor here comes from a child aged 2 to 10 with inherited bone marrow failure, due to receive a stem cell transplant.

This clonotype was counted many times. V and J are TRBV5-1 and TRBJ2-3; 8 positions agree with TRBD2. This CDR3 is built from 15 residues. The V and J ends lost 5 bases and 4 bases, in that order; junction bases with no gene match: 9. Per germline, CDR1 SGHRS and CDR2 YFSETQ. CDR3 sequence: CASRSGGRMADTQYF. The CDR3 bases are TGCGCCAGCAGAAGCGGCGGGAGGATGGCAGATACGCAGTATTTT.

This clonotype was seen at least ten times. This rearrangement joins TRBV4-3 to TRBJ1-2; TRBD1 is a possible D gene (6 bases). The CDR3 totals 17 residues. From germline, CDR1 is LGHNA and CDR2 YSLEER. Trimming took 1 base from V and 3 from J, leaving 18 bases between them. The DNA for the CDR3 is TGCGCCAGCAGCCAAGGACAGGCAGGCCCGACTGACTATGGCTACACCTTC. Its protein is CASSQGQAGPTDYGYTF.

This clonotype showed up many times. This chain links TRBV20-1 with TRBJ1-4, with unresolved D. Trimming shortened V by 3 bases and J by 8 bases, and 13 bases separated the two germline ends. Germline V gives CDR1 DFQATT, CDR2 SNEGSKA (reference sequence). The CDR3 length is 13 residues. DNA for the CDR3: TGCAGTGCTAGCCGAAGGGTCAGCGAAAAACTGTTTTTT. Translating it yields CSASRRVSEKLFF.

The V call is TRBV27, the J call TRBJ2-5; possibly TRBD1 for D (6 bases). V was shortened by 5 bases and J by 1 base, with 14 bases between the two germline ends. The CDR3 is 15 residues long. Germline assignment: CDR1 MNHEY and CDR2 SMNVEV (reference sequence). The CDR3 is CASSQTTGLQETQYF. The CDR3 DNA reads TGTGCCAGCAGTCAGACGACAGGTCTCCAAGAGACCCAGTACTTC.

The CDR3 region has the DNA TGTGCCAGCAGCTTAGATCTCTCGCGCTTTGAGCAGTACTTC. Translating it yields CASSLDLSRFEQYF. The V and J genes are TRBV11-2 and TRBJ2-7; D call uncertain. The CDR3 contains 14 residues. Germline V gives CDR1 SGHAT, CDR2 FQNNGV. Deletions cut 0 bases from V and 7 bases from J, with 13 bases between.